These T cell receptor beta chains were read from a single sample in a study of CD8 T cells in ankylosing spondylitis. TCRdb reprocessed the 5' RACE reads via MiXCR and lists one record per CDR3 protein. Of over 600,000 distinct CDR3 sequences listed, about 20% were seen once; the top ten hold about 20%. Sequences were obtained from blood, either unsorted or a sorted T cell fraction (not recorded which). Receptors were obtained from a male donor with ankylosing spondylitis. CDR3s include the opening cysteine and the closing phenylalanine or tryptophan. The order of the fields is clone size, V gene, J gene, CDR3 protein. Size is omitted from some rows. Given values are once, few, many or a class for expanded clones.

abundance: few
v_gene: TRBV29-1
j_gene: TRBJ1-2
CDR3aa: CSVMLRQGADGYTF

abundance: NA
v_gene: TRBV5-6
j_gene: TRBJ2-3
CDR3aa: CASSPWRGLTDTQYF

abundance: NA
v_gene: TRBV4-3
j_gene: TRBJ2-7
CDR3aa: CASSQDLRGVNYEQYF

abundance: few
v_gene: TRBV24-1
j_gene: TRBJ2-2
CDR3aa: CATSDGPGELFF

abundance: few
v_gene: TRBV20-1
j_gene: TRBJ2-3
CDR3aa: CSANSGGADTQYF

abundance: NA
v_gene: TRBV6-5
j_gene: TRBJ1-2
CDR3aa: CASSYAWDGSIGYTF

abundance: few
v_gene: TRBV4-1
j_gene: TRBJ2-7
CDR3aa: CASSQDGAGAYYEQYF

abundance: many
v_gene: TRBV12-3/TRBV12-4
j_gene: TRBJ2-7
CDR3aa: CASSLRGFSYEQYF

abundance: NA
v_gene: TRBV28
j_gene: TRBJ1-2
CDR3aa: CASRVRDVRDYGYTF

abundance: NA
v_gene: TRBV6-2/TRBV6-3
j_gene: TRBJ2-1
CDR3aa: CASRPGGGEQFF

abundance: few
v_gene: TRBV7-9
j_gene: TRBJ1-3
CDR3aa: CASSQSSGNTIYF

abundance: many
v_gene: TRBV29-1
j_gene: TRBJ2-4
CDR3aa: CSVGGLAGVKNIQYF

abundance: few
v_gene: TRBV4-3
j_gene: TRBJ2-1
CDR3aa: CASSQDRGRASYNEQFF

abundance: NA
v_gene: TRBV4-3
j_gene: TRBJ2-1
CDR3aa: CASSQDGIKPSYNEQFF

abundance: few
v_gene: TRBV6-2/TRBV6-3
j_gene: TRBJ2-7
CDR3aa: CASSPPSGSAGYEQYF

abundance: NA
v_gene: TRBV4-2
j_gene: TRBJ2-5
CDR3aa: CASSQDPDSVETQYF

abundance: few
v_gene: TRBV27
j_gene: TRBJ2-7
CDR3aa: CASSFAGATYEQYF

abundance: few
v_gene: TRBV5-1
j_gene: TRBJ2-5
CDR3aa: CASSPLGTSAQETQYF

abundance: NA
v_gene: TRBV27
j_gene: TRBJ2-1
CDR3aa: CASSRLLAGVGTEQFF

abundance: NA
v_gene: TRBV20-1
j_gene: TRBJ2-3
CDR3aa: CSARGTGSDTQYF

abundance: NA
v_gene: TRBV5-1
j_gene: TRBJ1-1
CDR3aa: CASSEDTGSGTEAFF

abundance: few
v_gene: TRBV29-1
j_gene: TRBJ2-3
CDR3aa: CSVELLALAPGGTQYF

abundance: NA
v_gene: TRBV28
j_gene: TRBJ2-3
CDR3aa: CASKPGLGISSTDTQYF

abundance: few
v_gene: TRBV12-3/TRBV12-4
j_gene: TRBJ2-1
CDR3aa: CASSRTSGLSYNEQFF

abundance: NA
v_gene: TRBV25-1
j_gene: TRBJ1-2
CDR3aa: CASSGPRDREEYGYTF

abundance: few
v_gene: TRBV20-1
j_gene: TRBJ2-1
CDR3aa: CSAKGLAEHSYNEQFF

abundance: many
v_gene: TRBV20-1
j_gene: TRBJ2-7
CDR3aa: CSARGDGSGYEQYF

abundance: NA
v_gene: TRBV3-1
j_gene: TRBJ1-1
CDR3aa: CASSHPHRVTEAFF

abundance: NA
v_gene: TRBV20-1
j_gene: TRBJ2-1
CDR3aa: CSASLTGKHNEQFF

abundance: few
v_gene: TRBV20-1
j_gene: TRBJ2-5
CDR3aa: CSASSGWETQYF

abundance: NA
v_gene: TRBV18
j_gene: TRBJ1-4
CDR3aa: CASSHGQPATNEKLFF

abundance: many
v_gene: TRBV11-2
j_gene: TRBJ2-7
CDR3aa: CASSWGPGYEQYF

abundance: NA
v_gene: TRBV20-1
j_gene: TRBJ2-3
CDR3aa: CSAGGPGGNTDTQYF

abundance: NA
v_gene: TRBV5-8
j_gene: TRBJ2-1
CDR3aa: CASSSGTSGRDEQFF

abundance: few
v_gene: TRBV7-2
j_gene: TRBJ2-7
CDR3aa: CASSGTSTGEQYF

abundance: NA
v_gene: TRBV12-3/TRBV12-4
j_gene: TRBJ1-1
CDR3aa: CASSLDLIMNTEAFF

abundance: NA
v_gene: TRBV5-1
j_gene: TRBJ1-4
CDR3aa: CASSLSTSTNEKLFF

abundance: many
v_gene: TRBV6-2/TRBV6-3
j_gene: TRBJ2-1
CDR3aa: CASTGTSGTGSQFF

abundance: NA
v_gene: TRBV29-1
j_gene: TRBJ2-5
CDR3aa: CSVGFRGLEGETQYF

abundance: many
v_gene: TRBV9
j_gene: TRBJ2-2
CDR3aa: CASSVVPNTGELFF

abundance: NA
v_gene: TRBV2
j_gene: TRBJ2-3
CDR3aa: CASPRLDTQYF

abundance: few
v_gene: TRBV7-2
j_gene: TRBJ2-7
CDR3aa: CASSLRGRLAGDYEQYF

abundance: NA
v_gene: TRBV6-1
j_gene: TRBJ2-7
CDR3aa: CASSRGWGHYEQYF

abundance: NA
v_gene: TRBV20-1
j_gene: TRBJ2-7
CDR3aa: CSARAGGLPNEQYF

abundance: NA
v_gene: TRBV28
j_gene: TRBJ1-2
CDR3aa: CASTEGWLSYGYTF

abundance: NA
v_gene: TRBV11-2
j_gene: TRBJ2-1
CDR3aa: CASSLSGTNYNEQFF

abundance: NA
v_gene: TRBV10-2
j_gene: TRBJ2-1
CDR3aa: CASSLWTDEQFF

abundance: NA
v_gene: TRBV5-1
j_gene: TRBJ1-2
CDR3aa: CASSLDRVSYGYTF

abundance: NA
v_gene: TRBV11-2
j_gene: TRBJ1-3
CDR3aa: CASSNPGQMLNTIYF

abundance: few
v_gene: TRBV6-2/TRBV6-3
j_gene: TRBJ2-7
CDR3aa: CASNPPGRLVEQYF

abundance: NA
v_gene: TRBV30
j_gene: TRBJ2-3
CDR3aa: CAWSVRPRGTDTQYF

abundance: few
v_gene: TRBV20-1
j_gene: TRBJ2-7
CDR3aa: CSARDITTSRHEQYF

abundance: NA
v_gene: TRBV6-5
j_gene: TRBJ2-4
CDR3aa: CASSYSGGAENIQYF

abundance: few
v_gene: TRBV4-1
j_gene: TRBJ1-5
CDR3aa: CASSQGDTMNSNQPQHF

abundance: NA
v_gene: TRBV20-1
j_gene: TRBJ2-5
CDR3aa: CSALGRETQYF

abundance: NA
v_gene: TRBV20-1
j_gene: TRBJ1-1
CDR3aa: CSATDRLANTEAFF

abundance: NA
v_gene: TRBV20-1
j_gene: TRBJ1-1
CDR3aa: CSAQPRAEAFF

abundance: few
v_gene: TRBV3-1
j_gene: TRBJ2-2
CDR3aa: CASSEDRVFLTGELFF

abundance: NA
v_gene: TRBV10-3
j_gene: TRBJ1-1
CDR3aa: CAISERGQGMNTEAFF